This T cell receptor (beta chain) was captured by sequencing in a study of blood T cell repertoires in COVID-19. Study-level information: PBMCs, B-cell-depleted T cells, or T cells provided the cDNA or gDNA that made up the material.

The Seattle patients, enrolled during active infection, were followed longitudinally. Original handling: Estimation of nucleated cell counts relied on the amplification of reference gene primers. Sequencing used immunoSEQ multiplex PCR; TCRdb keeps in-frame clones, though not all of them. The V and J calls and clone size are taken from that table; D and trimming were inferred from the DNA. The sample includes 75,000 to 80,000 clones, around 84% of them seen just once. This clone was found a few times. The sequencing input was peripheral blood. This receptor was identified in a man in his sixties with COVID-19, enrolled during active disease.

CDR3 DNA: TGTGCCAGCTCACCAGAAGGGGGCAATGGCTACACCTTC. This sequence encodes CASSPEGGNGYTF. This chain joins TRBV18 and TRBJ1-2; TRBD1 matches at 7 bases. Germline V gene data show CDR1 as KGHSH and CDR2 as LQKENI. After removal of 2 bases from V and 6 bases from J, the junction contained 3 bases not matched to a gene. CDR3 length equals 13 residues.